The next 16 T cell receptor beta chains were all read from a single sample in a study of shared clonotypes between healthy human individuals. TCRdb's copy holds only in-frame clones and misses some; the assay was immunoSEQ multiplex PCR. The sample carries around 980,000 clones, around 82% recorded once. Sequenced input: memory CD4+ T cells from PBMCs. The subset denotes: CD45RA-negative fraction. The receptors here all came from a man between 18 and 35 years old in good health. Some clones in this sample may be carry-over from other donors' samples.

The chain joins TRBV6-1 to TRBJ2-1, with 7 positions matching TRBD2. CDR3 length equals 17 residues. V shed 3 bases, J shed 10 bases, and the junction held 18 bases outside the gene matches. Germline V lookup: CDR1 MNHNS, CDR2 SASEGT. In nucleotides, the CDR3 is TGTGCCAGCAGTGATCCCCCTGGGGGAGGGCGTCTGTGGGAGCAGTTCTTC. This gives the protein CASSDPPGGGRLWEQFF.

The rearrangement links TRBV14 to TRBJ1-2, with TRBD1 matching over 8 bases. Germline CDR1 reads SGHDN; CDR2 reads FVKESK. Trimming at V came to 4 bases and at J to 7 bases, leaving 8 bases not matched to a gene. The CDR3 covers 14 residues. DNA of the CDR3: TGTGCCAGCAGCCCAAGCAGGACAGGGTCTGGCTACACCTTC. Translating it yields CASSPSRTGSGYTF.

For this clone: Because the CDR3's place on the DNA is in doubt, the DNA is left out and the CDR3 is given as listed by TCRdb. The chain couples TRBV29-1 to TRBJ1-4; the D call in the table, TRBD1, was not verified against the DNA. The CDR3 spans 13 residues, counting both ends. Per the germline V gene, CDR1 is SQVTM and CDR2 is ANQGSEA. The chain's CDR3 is CSVVIVGQGISFF.

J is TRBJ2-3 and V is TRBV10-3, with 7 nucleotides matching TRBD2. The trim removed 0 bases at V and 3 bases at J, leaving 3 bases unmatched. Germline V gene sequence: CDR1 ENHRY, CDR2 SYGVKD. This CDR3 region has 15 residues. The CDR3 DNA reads TGTGCCATCAGTGAGTCTTCGGGACTAACAGATACGCAGTATTTT. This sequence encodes CAISESSGLTDTQYF.

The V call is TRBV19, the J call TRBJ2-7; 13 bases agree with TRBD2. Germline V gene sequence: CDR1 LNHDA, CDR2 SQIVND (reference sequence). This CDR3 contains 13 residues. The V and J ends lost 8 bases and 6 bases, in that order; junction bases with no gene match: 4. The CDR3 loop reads CASRLAGGREQYF. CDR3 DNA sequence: TGTGCCAGTCGACTAGCGGGAGGTCGCGAGCAGTACTTC.

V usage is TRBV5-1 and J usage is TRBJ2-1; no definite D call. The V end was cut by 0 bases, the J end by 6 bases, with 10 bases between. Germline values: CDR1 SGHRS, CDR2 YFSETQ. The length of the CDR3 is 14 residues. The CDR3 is CASSLGTEGNEQFF. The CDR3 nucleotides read TGCGCCAGCAGCTTGGGGACCGAAGGCAATGAGCAGTTCTTC. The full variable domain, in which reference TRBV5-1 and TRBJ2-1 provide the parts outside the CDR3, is KAGVTQTPRYLIKTRGQQVTLSCSPISGHRSVSWYQQTPGQGLQFLFEYFSETQRNKGNFPGRFSGRQFSNSRSEMNVSTLELGDSALYLCASSLGTEGNEQFFGPGTRLTVL.

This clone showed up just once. CDR3 in amino acids: CASSPGQGLSYGYTF. For the CDR3, the DNA is TGTGCCAGCTCACCGGGACAGGGATTATCCTATGGCTACACCTTC. The gene calls are TRBV18 and TRBJ1-2; TRBD1 aligns across 9 bases. Germline assignment: CDR1 KGHSH and CDR2 LQKENI. The CDR3 is made up of 15 amino acids. The junction had 6 bases not matched to a gene; V was cut back by 3 bases and J by 4 bases.

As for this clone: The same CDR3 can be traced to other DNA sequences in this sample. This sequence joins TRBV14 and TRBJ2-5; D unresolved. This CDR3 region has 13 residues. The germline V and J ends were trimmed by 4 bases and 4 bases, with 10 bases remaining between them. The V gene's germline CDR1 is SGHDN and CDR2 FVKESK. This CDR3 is CASSPGLGETQYF. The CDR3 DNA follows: TGTGCCAGCAGCCCCGGGCTCGGAGAGACCCAGTACTTC. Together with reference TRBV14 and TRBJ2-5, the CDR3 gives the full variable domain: EAGVTQFPSHSVIEKGQTVTLRCDPISGHDNLYWYRRVMGKEIKFLLHFVKESKQDESGMPNNRFLAERTGGTYSTLKVQPAELEDSGVYFCASSPGLGETQYFGPGTRLLVL.

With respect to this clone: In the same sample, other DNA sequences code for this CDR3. The CDR3 loop reads CSVEDRAYGYTF. The CDR3 nucleotides are TGCAGCGTTGAGGACAGGGCATATGGCTACACCTTC. This chain joins TRBV29-1 and TRBJ1-2; 8 bases align to TRBD1. Germline CDR1 and CDR2: SQVTM and ANQGSEA. This CDR3 comprises 12 residues. The ends lost 3 bases at V and 5 bases at J; junction bases unmatched: 2.

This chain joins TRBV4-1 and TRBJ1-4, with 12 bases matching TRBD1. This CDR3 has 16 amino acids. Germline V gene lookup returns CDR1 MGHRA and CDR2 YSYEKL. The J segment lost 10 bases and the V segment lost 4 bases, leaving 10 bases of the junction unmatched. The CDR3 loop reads CASSPRHGTGGPKLFF. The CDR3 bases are TGCGCCAGCAGCCCTAGACACGGGACAGGGGGCCCAAAACTGTTTTTT.

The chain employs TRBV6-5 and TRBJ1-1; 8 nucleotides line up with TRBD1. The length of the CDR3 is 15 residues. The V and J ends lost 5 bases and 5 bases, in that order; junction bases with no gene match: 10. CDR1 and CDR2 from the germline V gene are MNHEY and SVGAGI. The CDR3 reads CASSQWTGRRTEAFF. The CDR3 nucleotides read TGTGCCAGCAGTCAATGGACAGGGAGGAGGACTGAAGCTTTCTTT.

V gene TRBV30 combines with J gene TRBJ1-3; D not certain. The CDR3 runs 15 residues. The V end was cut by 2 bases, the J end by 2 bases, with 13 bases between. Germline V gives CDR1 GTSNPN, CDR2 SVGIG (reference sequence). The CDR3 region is CAWSQLLGPGNTIYF. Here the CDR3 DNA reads TGTGCCTGGAGTCAACTTCTGGGCCCTGGAAACACCATATATTTT.

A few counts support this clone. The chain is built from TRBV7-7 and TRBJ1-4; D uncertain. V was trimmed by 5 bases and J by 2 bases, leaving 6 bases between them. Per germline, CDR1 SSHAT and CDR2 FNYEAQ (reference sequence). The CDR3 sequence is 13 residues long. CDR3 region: CASSAGTNEKLFF. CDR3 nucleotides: TGTGCCAGCAGCGCCGGGACTAATGAAAAACTGTTTTTT.

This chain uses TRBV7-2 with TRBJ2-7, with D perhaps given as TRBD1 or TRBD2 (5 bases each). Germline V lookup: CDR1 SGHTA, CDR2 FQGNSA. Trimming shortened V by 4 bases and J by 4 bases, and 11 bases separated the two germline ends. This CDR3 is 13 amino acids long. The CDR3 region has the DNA TGTGCCAGCAGCTCCCGAGGGGATTACGAGCAGTACTTC. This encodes CASSSRGDYEQYF.

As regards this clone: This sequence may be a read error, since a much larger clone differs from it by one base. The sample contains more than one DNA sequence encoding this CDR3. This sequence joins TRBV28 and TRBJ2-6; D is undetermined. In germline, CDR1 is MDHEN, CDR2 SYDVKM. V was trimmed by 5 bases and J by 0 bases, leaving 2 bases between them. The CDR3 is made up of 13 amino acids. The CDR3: CASSPSGANVLTF. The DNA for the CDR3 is TGTGCCAGCAGTCCCTCTGGGGCCAACGTCCTGACTTTC.

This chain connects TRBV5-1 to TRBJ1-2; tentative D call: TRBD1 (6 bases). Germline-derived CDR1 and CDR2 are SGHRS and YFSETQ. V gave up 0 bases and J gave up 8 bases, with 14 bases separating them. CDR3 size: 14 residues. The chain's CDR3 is CASSLGGTSWGYTF. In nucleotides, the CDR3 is TGCGCCAGCAGCTTGGGAGGGACATCCTGGGGCTACACCTTC.